One sample yielded the 5 T cell receptor beta chains listed below, sequenced in a study of blood T cell repertoires in COVID-19. This table comes from immunoSEQ multiplex PCR, and its TCRdb copy is limited to in-frame clones, with some not included. The sample has about 70,000 clones; around 88% are singletons. Sample: peripheral blood. The receptors were gathered from a woman between 65 and 79 years old with acute or convalescent COVID-19.

The chain combines TRBV28 with TRBJ1-3; no clear D gene. Germline CDR1 reads MDHEN; CDR2 reads SYDVKM. This CDR3 has 12 amino acids. The ends were cut back, 8 bases at V and 3 bases at J, with 8 bases in the middle. CDR3 DNA sequence: TGTGCCAGCCTCTCTCGTGGAAACACCATATATTTT. Translated, it gives CASLSRGNTIYF. The full variable domain, completed using reference TRBV28 and TRBJ1-3, is DVKVTQSSRYLVKRTGEKVFLECVQDMDHENMFWYRQDPGLGLRLIYFSYDVKMKEKGDIPEGYSVSREKKERFSLILESASTNQTSMYLCASLSRGNTIYFGEGSWLTVV.

The rearrangement links TRBV28 to TRBJ2-1; tentatively, D is TRBD2 (5 bases). This CDR3 is 13 amino acids long. Trimming shortened V by 5 bases and J by 7 bases, and 12 bases separated the two germline ends. CDR1 is MDHEN and CDR2 is SYDVKM in the germline V gene. The CDR3 sequence is CASSPHRGNEQFF. The CDR3 DNA follows: TGTGCCAGCAGTCCGCACCGGGGAAATGAGCAGTTCTTC.

J is TRBJ2-7 and V is TRBV5-1, with no clear D. The CDR3 runs 15 residues. With 0 bases removed from V and 1 base from J, the gap between germline ends came to 11 bases. Per the germline V gene, CDR1 is SGHRS and CDR2 is YFSETQ. The CDR3: CASSLGGKPSYEQYF. CDR3 sequence (DNA): TGCGCCAGCAGCTTGGGAGGAAAGCCGTCCTACGAGCAGTACTTC.

This clone has a single count. The CDR3 nucleotides are TGTGCCAGTAGTATAGATAACTACTCCTACGAGCAGTACTTC. Translated: CASSIDNYSYEQYF. This chain uses TRBV19 with TRBJ2-7; D not certain. Trimming pared 0 bases from V and 0 bases from J, leaving 6 bases between. The length of the CDR3 is 14 residues. Germline assignment: CDR1 LNHDA and CDR2 SQIVND (reference sequence).

V gene TRBV7-8 combines with J gene TRBJ1-5; 8 positions match TRBD1. CDR3 length: 16 amino acids. Germline values: CDR1 SGHVS, CDR2 FQNEAQ. The V and J ends lost 2 bases and 6 bases, in that order; junction bases with no gene match: 9. This CDR3 is CASSLLPGQGGQPQHF. The CDR3, as DNA: TGTGCCAGCAGCTTACTGCCCGGACAGGGAGGTCAGCCCCAGCATTTT.